The source of this TCR beta chain is a study of TIL therapy for anti-PD-1-resistant metastatic lung cancer. Study context: Median tumor PD-L1 proportion score was about 6%. The study, taken as a whole, reports: This highly selected cohort may not generalize to typical lung cancer patients.

The sample's time point: pre-treatment sample, taken before nivolumab and TIL therapy. Patients were adults with stage 4 NSCLC. The immunoSEQ assay was v3. Repertoires were generated with immunoSEQ multiplex PCR, while TCRdb's copy carries only in-frame clones and drops some. The data hold 55,000 or so clones, with 75% to 85% observed a single time. Germline assignment: CDR1 LNHDA and CDR2 SQIVND (reference sequence). The CDR3 has 13 residues. The V end lost 3 bases, the J end lost 7 bases, and 10 bases lay between the germline ends. For this clone: Its antigen is as yet unknown.

The sequence was obtained from a person aged 25-79 years with non-small cell lung cancer. The sample here was blood, taken at baseline. The J gene is TRBJ1-5, the V gene TRBV19; a weak D match, TRBD1 (5 bases). DNA for the CDR3: TGTGCCAGTAGTATTCAGGGAGAACAGCCCCAGCATTTT. Translating it yields CASSIQGEQPQHF. Drawing the rest from reference TRBV19 and TRBJ1-5, the complete variable domain is DGGITQSPKYLFRKEGQNVTLSCEQNLNHDAMYWYRQDPGQGLRLIYYSQIVNDFQKGDIAEGYSVSREKKESFPLTVTSAQKNPTAFYLCASSIQGEQPQHFGDGTRLSIL.